This is a list of T cell receptor beta chains from one sample in a study of T-cell memory formation after mild COVID-19. TCRdb analysed the 5' RACE reads with MiXCR anew, one entry per CDR3 protein. Among about 88,000 distinct CDR3 sequences listed, roughly 25% were seen once. Sequenced sample: PBMCs or a T cell subset sorted from them (not recorded which). Receptor source: a young man who had mild COVID-19 (a few samples of this study predate the infection). Cell type and time point are not known. The CDR3 runs from the conserved cysteine through the conserved F or W. The D gene is left open where the match is weak. A row's size may be missing; if present it is once, few, many or a size class.

V gene	D gene	clone size	J gene	CDR3 protein	CDR3 DNA
TRBV7-9	-	few	TRBJ1-1	CASSFTEAFF	TGTGCCAGCTCCTTTACTGAAGCTTTCTTT
TRBV3-1	-	-	TRBJ2-2	CASSHEIDWAGELFF	TGTGCCAGCAGCCACGAAATCGACTGGGCCGGGGAGCTGTTTTTT
TRBV6-1	TRBD1	-	TRBJ1-2	CASTRTGGARGYTF	TGTGCCAGCACCAGGACAGGGGGCGCACGGGGCTACACCTTC
TRBV4-3	-	few	TRBJ2-1	CASSQEGQGYEQFF	TGCGCCAGCAGCCAAGAGGGCCAGGGGTATGAGCAGTTCTTC
TRBV5-4	TRBD1	-	TRBJ2-5	CASSDTGGLETQYF	TGTGCCAGCAGTGACACAGGGGGCCTGGAGACCCAGTACTTC
TRBV7-3	TRBD2	-	TRBJ2-1	CASSLGLAANEQFF	TGTGCCAGCAGCTTAGGTCTAGCGGCAAATGAGCAGTTCTTC
TRBV9	-	few	TRBJ2-5	CASSAGGGGETQYF	TGTGCCAGCAGCGCCGGCGGGGGCGGAGAGACCCAGTACTTC
TRBV6-1	-	-	TRBJ1-1	CASSEAPGHVAGAFF	TGTGCCAGCAGTGAAGCGCCGGGACACGTCGCGGGGGCTTTCTTT
TRBV20-1	-	few	TRBJ1-5	CSATGRVSGNQPQHF	TGCAGTGCTACGGGCAGGGTTAGCGGCAATCAGCCCCAGCATTTT
TRBV5-1	-	many	TRBJ2-2	CASGGPASGELFF	TGCGCCAGCGGGGGACCTGCGAGCGGGGAGCTGTTTTTT
TRBV7-9	-	-	TRBJ1-2	CASRLVLGEDYGYTF	TGTGCCAGCAGATTAGTTCTGGGCGAGGACTATGGCTACACCTTC
TRBV27	-	-	TRBJ1-1	CASSFPGSEAFF	TGTGCCAGCAGTTTCCCCGGGTCTGAAGCTTTCTTT
TRBV11-2	TRBD1	few	TRBJ2-1	CASSLADRGYNEQFF	TGTGCCAGCAGCTTAGCGGACAGGGGATACAATGAGCAGTTCTTC
TRBV7-9	TRBD2	-	TRBJ2-3	CASSHGTSGSTDTQYF	TGTGCCAGCAGCCACGGGACTAGCGGGTCCACAGATACGCAGTATTTT
TRBV7-2	-	-	TRBJ2-7	CASSTSHGNYEQYF	TGTGCCAGCAGCACCTCTCATGGTAACTACGAGCAGTACTTC
TRBV4-2	TRBD1	-	TRBJ2-5	CASSRETGSNGETQYF	TGTGCCAGCAGCCGAGAGACAGGGAGTAATGGGGAGACCCAGTACTTC
TRBV5-1	-	-	TRBJ2-1	CASSGGRGDEQFF	TGCGCCAGCAGCGGAGGAAGGGGGGATGAGCAGTTCTTC
TRBV3-1	-	-	TRBJ2-3	CASSPIGSGTDTQYF	TGTGCCAGCAGCCCCATCGGTAGCGGCACAGATACGCAGTATTTT
TRBV7-2	TRBD2	few	TRBJ2-1	CASSLTGLGYNEQFF	TGTGCCAGCAGCTTGACGGGACTAGGTTACAATGAGCAGTTCTTC
TRBV7-6	-	-	TRBJ2-7	CASSSGPQSLEQYF	TGTGCCAGCAGCTCCGGGCCCCAATCTCTGGAGCAGTACTTC
TRBV7-9	-	-	TRBJ2-1	CASSPLPGRTPDEQFF	TGTGCCAGCAGCCCCCTTCCGGGACGGACGCCTGATGAGCAGTTCTTC
TRBV12-3/TRBV12-4	TRBD2	few	TRBJ2-7	CASSFASGGRKWEQYF	TGTGCCAGCAGTTTCGCTAGCGGGGGGCGGAAATGGGAGCAGTACTTC
TRBV9	-	once	TRBJ2-3	CASSVSGAGTDTQYF	TGTGCCAGCAGCGTTTCCGGGGCCGGCACAGATACGCAGTATTTT
TRBV24-1	-	-	TRBJ2-3	CATSVAGVTDTQYF	TGTGCCACCAGTGTGGCCGGTGTCACAGATACGCAGTATTTT
TRBV15	-	few	TRBJ1-1	CATSRGTGSDTEAFF	TGTGCCACCAGCAGAGGCACAGGGTCTGACACTGAAGCTTTCTTT
TRBV11-2	TRBD2	few	TRBJ2-1	CASSLRTSGGSYNEQFF	TGTGCCAGCAGCCTCCGGACTAGCGGGGGGTCCTACAATGAGCAGTTCTTC
TRBV29-1	-	few	TRBJ1-1	CSVLGGRGTEAFF	TGCAGCGTTCTTGGGGGCAGAGGAACTGAAGCTTTCTTT
TRBV6-5	TRBD1	few	TRBJ2-2	CASSETGSAAGELFF	TGTGCCAGCAGTGAGACAGGGAGCGCGGCGGGGGAGCTGTTTTTT
TRBV6-6	-	once	TRBJ1-1	CASSYSREREAFF	TGTGCCAGCAGTTACTCGCGGGAAAGGGAAGCTTTCTTT
TRBV24-1	-	-	TRBJ1-2	CATRSGDSDGYTF	TGTGCCACCAGGTCAGGGGATTCCGATGGCTACACCTTC
TRBV7-8	-	-	TRBJ1-1	CASSLGRVDDTEAFF	TGTGCCAGCAGCTTAGGGAGAGTCGATGACACTGAAGCTTTCTTT
TRBV7-9	-	-	TRBJ1-1	CASSLGTLNTEAFF	TGTGCCAGCAGCTTAGGGACGTTGAACACTGAAGCTTTCTTT
TRBV4-3	-	few	TRBJ2-1	CASSSRPGAYNEQFF	TGCGCCAGCAGCTCAAGGCCGGGGGCCTACAATGAGCAGTTCTTC
TRBV12-3/TRBV12-4	TRBD2	-	TRBJ2-1	CASRPSGYEQFF	TGTGCCAGCAGACCTAGCGGGTATGAGCAGTTCTTC
TRBV4-2	-	-	TRBJ2-7	CASSQDGGTYEQYF	TGTGCCAGCAGCCAAGATGGCGGAACCTACGAGCAGTACTTC
TRBV4-1	TRBD2	few	TRBJ2-1	CASSQDGGTSGVNEQFF	TGCGCCAGCAGCCAAGATGGTGGGACTAGCGGCGTAAATGAGCAGTTCTTC